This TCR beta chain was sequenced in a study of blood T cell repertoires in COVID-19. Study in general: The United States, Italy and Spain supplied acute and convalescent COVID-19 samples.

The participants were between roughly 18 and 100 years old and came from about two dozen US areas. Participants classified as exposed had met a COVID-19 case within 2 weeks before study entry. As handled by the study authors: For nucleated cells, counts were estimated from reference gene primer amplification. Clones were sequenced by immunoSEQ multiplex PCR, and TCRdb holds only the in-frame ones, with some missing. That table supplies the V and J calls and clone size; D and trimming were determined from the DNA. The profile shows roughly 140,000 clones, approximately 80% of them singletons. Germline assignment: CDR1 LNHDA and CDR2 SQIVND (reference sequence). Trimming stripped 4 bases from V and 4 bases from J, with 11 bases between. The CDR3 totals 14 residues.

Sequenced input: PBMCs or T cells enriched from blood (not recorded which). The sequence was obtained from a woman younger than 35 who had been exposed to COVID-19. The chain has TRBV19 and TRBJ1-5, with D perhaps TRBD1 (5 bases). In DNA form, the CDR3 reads TGTGCCAGTAGTAGGGACTTGCAGAATCAGCCCCAGCATTTT. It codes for CASSRDLQNQPQHF.